These 29 T cell receptor beta chains originate from one sample sequenced in a study of blood T cell repertoires in COVID-19. Here immunoSEQ multiplex PCR was the method, and the copy in TCRdb shows in-frame clones only, minus some. The sample holds about 160,000 clones, 85% to 95% seen once. Sequenced input: peripheral blood. The receptors were sampled from a woman aged 50 to 60 with acute or convalescent COVID-19.

V gene TRBV11-2 combines with J gene TRBJ2-1; the D gene is possibly TRBD2 (6 bases). V dropped 1 base and J dropped 7 bases, with 14 bases sitting between them. The CDR3 runs 15 residues. Germline V gene data show CDR1 as SGHAT and CDR2 as FQNNGV. The CDR3 loop is CASSLAAGLSNEQFF. Written as DNA, the CDR3 is TGTGCCAGCAGCTTAGCGGCGGGACTCTCAAATGAGCAGTTCTTC.

The rearrangement joins TRBV5-4 to TRBJ2-3, with D maybe TRBD2 (6 bases). From germline, CDR1 is SGHNT and CDR2 YYREEE (reference sequence). The ends were cut back, 3 bases at V and 6 bases at J, with 23 bases in the middle. This CDR3 region has 17 residues. The CDR3 sequence: CASSSSGTPPNWDTQYF. In nucleotides, the CDR3 is TGTGCCAGCAGCTCCTCCGGGACTCCCCCAAATTGGGATACGCAGTATTTT.

The V gene is TRBV29-1, the J gene TRBJ2-2; 8 nucleotides align to TRBD2. Germline CDR1 reads SQVTM; CDR2 reads ANQGSEA. This CDR3 region has 13 residues. The V gene end was trimmed by 2 bases and the J gene end by 7 bases; junction bases not matched to a gene: 3. The CDR3 here is CSVERGGGGELFF. For the CDR3, the DNA is TGCAGCGTTGAACGGGGGGGAGGCGGGGAGCTGTTTTTT.

The chain uses TRBV6-1 and TRBJ1-1, with a possible D match to TRBD1 (6 bases). Looked up from germline, CDR1 is MNHNS and CDR2 is SASEGT. The CDR3 is made up of 16 amino acids. V was clipped by 4 bases and J by 5 bases, with 20 bases between them. In DNA, the CDR3 is TGTGCCAGCAGTGCTCAGGGTTGGACAGTACAGACTGAAGCTTTCTTT. It yields the protein CASSAQGWTVQTEAFF.

The chain carries TRBV19 and TRBJ1-2; 7 bases are shared with TRBD1. Germline V gene lookup returns CDR1 LNHDA and CDR2 SQIVND (reference sequence). After removal of 3 bases from V and 1 base from J, the junction contained 2 bases not matched to a gene. This CDR3 has 14 amino acids. In DNA form, the CDR3 reads TGTGCCAGTAGTATCGGGACAGATAACTATGGCTACACCTTC. Its protein is CASSIGTDNYGYTF.

The genes are TRBV7-9 and TRBJ2-1; possible D gene TRBD2, 6 bases. The CDR3 totals 12 residues. V lost 4 bases, J lost 12 bases, and 13 bases lay in between. Germline values: CDR1 SEHNR, CDR2 FQNEAQ (reference sequence). CDR3 bases: TGTGCCAGCAGCTCCCAGGGAGGACGGCAGTTCTTC. This codes for CASSSQGGRQFF.

The rearrangement uses TRBV12-3 or TRBV12-4 and TRBJ1-6; no firm D call. The V end lost 3 bases, the J end lost 9 bases, and 9 bases lay between the germline ends. CDR3 length: 13 amino acids. CDR3 DNA: TGTGCCAGCAGTTTCGGTCCCGCTTCACCCCTCCACTTT. This sequence encodes CASSFGPASPLHF.

The rearrangement joins TRBV3-1 (or the pseudogene TRBV3-2) to TRBJ2-1; D perhaps matches TRBD1 (6 bases). Trimming shortened V by 4 bases and J by 8 bases, and 15 bases separated the two germline ends. Germline V gene lookup returns CDR1 LGHDT and CDR2 YNNKEL (reference sequence). The CDR3 has 14 residues. This CDR3 reads CASSLIDRFHEQFF. DNA of the CDR3: TGTGCCAGCAGCCTCATTGACAGGTTTCATGAGCAGTTCTTC.

J is TRBJ1-1 and V is TRBV28; D is uncertain. Germline loops: CDR1 MDHEN, CDR2 SYDVKM. The V gene lost 7 bases and the J gene lost 1 base, with 16 bases spanning the gap. CDR3 length: 15 amino acids. Here the CDR3 DNA reads TGTGCCAGCACCACCCTCTATGAGTCGAACACTGAAGCTTTCTTT. This translates into CASTTLYESNTEAFF. The whole variable domain, filled in from reference TRBV28 and TRBJ1-1, reads DVKVTQSSRYLVKRTGEKVFLECVQDMDHENMFWYRQDPGLGLRLIYFSYDVKMKEKGDIPEGYSVSREKKERFSLILESASTNQTSMYLCASTTLYESNTEAFFGQGTRLTVV.

The gene calls are TRBV19 and TRBJ2-4; D is perhaps TRBD1 (8 bases). Germline V gene lookup returns CDR1 LNHDA and CDR2 SQIVND (reference sequence). V was trimmed by 4 bases and J by 0 bases, leaving 19 bases between them. CDR3 length: 18 amino acids. The CDR3 region is CASSNLQGGLLAKNIQYF. CDR3 in DNA: TGTGCCAGTAGTAACTTACAGGGGGGACTACTAGCCAAAAACATTCAGTACTTC.

The genes are TRBV6-4 and TRBJ2-1, with D possibly being TRBD2 (5 bases). The CDR3 consists of 14 residues. Deletions cut 4 bases from V and 5 bases from J, with 12 bases between. Germline values: CDR1 MRHNA, CDR2 SNTAGT. CDR3 in amino acids: CASSAIGADNEQFF. Here the CDR3 DNA reads TGTGCCAGCAGTGCTATAGGAGCGGACAATGAGCAGTTCTTC.

This chain links TRBV5-1 with TRBJ2-7, with D possibly TRBD2 on 5 matching bases. The V gene lost 3 bases and the J gene lost 3 bases, with 16 bases spanning the gap. Germline loops: CDR1 SGHRS, CDR2 YFSETQ. The CDR3 is 15 amino acids. CDR3 sequence reads: CASSSTPRGGYEQYF. The CDR3 region has the DNA TGCGCCAGCAGCTCGACGCCCCGAGGAGGCTACGAGCAGTACTTC.

The J gene is TRBJ2-5, the V gene TRBV7-8; D uncertain. V was clipped by 1 base and J by 5 bases, with 5 bases between them. Per the germline V gene, CDR1 is SGHVS and CDR2 is FQNEAQ. The CDR3 has 12 residues. Here the CDR3 reads CASSLVRETQYF. The CDR3 nucleotides are TGTGCCAGCAGCTTAGTTCGGGAGACCCAGTACTTC. The variable domain in full, completed from reference TRBV7-8 and TRBJ2-5, reads GAGVSQSPRYKVAKRGQDVALRCDPISGHVSLFWYQQALGQGPEFLTYFQNEAQLDKSGLPSDRFFAERPEGSVSTLKIQRTQQEDSAVYLCASSLVRETQYFGPGTRLLVL.

The DNA of the CDR3 is TGTGCCAGCAGCTGGCCTAGCGACGAGTCTAATGAAAAACTGTTTTTT. The encoded protein is CASSWPSDESNEKLFF. V is TRBV7-8 and J is TRBJ1-4; the D is unclear. V lost 4 bases and J lost 3, with 15 bases in between. Germline CDR1 reads SGHVS; CDR2 reads FQNEAQ. This CDR3 comprises 16 residues.

This clone appeared a single time. The chain couples TRBV5-6 to TRBJ2-1; 9 bases line up with TRBD1. The germline gives CDR1 SGHDT, CDR2 YYEEEE. With 4 bases clipped from V and 12 bases from J, the junction kept 14 bases outside the gene matches. The CDR3 covers 15 residues. The CDR3 region is CASSPNRDRAAGQFF. For the CDR3, the DNA is TGTGCCAGCAGCCCTAACAGGGACAGGGCTGCGGGGCAGTTCTTC.

The chain has TRBV19 and TRBJ1-5; 7 bases agree with TRBD1. Trimming took 2 bases from V and 2 from J; bases not matched to a gene: 0. Per germline, CDR1 LNHDA and CDR2 SQIVND (reference sequence). There are 14 residues in the CDR3. In nucleotides, the CDR3 is TGTGCCAGTAGTATACAGGGGGGCAATCAGCCCCAGCATTTT. Translated, it gives CASSIQGGNQPQHF.

The chain couples TRBV5-1 to TRBJ1-1, with D perhaps matching TRBD1 (6 bases). Trimming took 4 bases from V and 1 from J, leaving 14 bases between them. Germline V gene data show CDR1 as SGHRS and CDR2 as YFSETQ. The CDR3 loop spans 15 amino acids. The CDR3 is CASSPDSRKNTEAFF. DNA of the CDR3: TGCGCCAGCAGCCCGGACAGTCGGAAGAACACTGAAGCTTTCTTT.

This chain links TRBV3-1 (or the pseudogene TRBV3-2) with TRBJ2-5; 10 nucleotides align to TRBD2. The CDR3 covers 16 residues. The germline V gene has CDR1 LGHDT and CDR2 YNNKEL (reference sequence). V lost 1 base to trimming and J lost 4 bases; unmatched junction nucleotides: 6. CDR3: CASSQAPSGGLETQYF. The CDR3 nucleotides read TGTGCCAGCAGCCAAGCCCCTAGCGGGGGTCTAGAGACCCAGTACTTC.

V usage is TRBV5-1 and J usage is TRBJ1-2, with no clear D. The germline V and J ends were trimmed by 3 bases and 1 base, with 10 bases remaining between them. This CDR3 is built from 14 residues. Germline V CDR1 and CDR2: SGHRS, YFSETQ. The CDR3 spells CASSSDGINYGYTF. CDR3 sequence (DNA): TGCGCCAGCAGCTCGGACGGGATTAACTATGGCTACACCTTC.

The chain combines TRBV2 with TRBJ1-3, with unresolved D. Germline values: CDR1 SNHLY, CDR2 FYNNEI. V was cut by 6 bases and J by 1 base, with 7 bases left in between. The CDR3 is made up of 13 amino acids. The CDR3 region has the DNA TGTGCCAGCAGCGACGGGTCTGGAAACACCATATATTTT. Translated, it gives CASSDGSGNTIYF.

The chain's CDR3 is CASSLEVSYEQYF. The CDR3 DNA is TGTGCCAGCAGTTTGGAGGTCTCCTACGAGCAGTACTTC. This chain connects TRBV6-2 or TRBV6-3 to TRBJ2-7; a possible D gene is TRBD2 (5 bases). Trimming removed 4 bases from V and 0 bases from J, with 7 bases in between. Germline V CDR1 and CDR2: MNHEY, SVGEGT. This CDR3 has 13 residues.

The J gene is TRBJ1-5, the V gene TRBV4-3; a possible D gene is TRBD1 (6 bases). CDR1 is LGHNA, CDR2 YSLEER, per germline. Trimming took 0 bases from V and 1 from J, leaving 7 bases between them. The CDR3 has 15 residues. The CDR3 protein is CASSQEGTSNQPQHF. The CDR3 DNA follows: TGCGCCAGCAGCCAAGAAGGGACAAGCAATCAGCCCCAGCATTTT.

V usage is TRBV19 and J usage is TRBJ1-1, with unresolved D. Germline V CDR1 and CDR2: LNHDA, SQIVND (reference sequence). V lost 2 bases to trimming and J lost 2 bases, with 6 bases between them. CDR3 length: 13 amino acids. CDR3 bases: TGTGCCAGTAGTATACAACACAACACTGAAGCTTTCTTT. The encoded protein is CASSIQHNTEAFF.

This chain links TRBV4-1 with TRBJ2-5; the match to TRBD1 covers 7 bases. Trimming removed 0 bases from V and 1 base from J; junction bases left unmatched: 11. Germline assignment: CDR1 MGHRA and CDR2 YSYEKL. CDR3 length: 18 amino acids. CDR3 coding DNA: TGCGCCAGCAGCCAAGATGTACTTAAAGGGGGCCTCCAAGAGACCCAGTACTTC. This codes for CASSQDVLKGGLQETQYF.

This chain joins TRBV5-1 and TRBJ1-2; 7 positions match TRBD1. J was trimmed by 4 bases and V by 4 bases; bases with no gene match: 7. CDR3 length: 14 residues. Germline V CDR1 and CDR2: SGHRS, YFSETQ. In DNA form, the CDR3 reads TGCGCCAGCAGCACCTCTACAGGGGTCTATGGCTACACCTTC. The encoded protein is CASSTSTGVYGYTF.

The chain uses TRBV6-5 and TRBJ2-1, with D possibly TRBD2 on 5 matching bases. V was clipped by 0 bases and J by 10 bases, with 7 bases between them. Germline V CDR1 and CDR2: MNHEY, SVGAGI. The CDR3 runs to 12 residues. The CDR3 nucleotides read TGTGCCAGCAGTTACTCCCCGGGGGAGCAGTTCTTC. It codes for CASSYSPGEQFF.

The chain uses TRBV4-3 and TRBJ1-2, with 7 bases matching TRBD1. V shed 3 bases and J 2 bases; nucleotides not matched to a gene: 0. This CDR3 spans 13 amino acids. Germline V gene lookup returns CDR1 LGHNA and CDR2 YSLEER. CDR3 residues: CASSQTGNYGYTF. In nucleotides, the CDR3 is TGCGCCAGCAGCCAGACAGGGAACTATGGCTACACCTTC.

The rearrangement joins TRBV7-9 to TRBJ2-1, with TRBD2 identical over 7 bases. V lost 5 bases to trimming and J lost 4 bases; unmatched junction nucleotides: 11. The CDR3 has 16 amino acids. Germline CDR1 is SEHNR and CDR2 is FQNEAQ (reference sequence). The CDR3 region is CASSPKREVLYNEQFF. The CDR3, as DNA: TGTGCCAGCAGCCCCAAACGGGAGGTACTTTACAATGAGCAGTTCTTC.

V gene TRBV10-3 combines with J gene TRBJ2-2; 7 bases line up with TRBD1. V shed 9 bases, J shed 1 base, and the junction held 5 bases outside the gene matches. The germline CDR1 and CDR2 sequences are ENHRY and SYGVKD. The CDR3 has 14 residues. For the CDR3, the DNA is TGTGCCATAGGGACAGAACAGAACACCGGGGAGCTGTTTTTT. It codes for CAIGTEQNTGELFF.